What follows are 30 T cell receptor beta chains derived from one specimen sequenced in a study of cytomegalovirus exposure and HLA in healthy donors. 13 Jbeta primers and 60 Vbeta primers were used for the PCR. Generated by immunoSEQ multiplex PCR, the TCRdb table keeps only in-frame clones and is missing some. The sample holds about 190,000 clones; roughly 80% are singletons and the top ten take approximately 0.26%. Source material: PBMCs. These TCRs come from a boy between 10 and 17 years old in good health and CMV-seronegative.

This chain uses TRBV9 with TRBJ2-3, with a possible D match to TRBD2 (5 bases). The V end was cut by 3 bases, the J end by 2 bases, with 13 bases between. The CDR3 consists of 15 residues. The germline CDR1 and CDR2 sequences are SGDLS and YYNGEE. DNA of the CDR3: TGTGCCAGCAGCGAGGGCCCGGGATACACAGATACGCAGTATTTT. The encoded protein is CASSEGPGYTDTQYF.

The chain is built from TRBV2 and TRBJ2-2, with a possible D match to TRBD1 (6 bases). This CDR3 is 15 amino acids long. In germline, CDR1 is SNHLY, CDR2 FYNNEI. With 6 bases removed from V and 1 base from J, the gap between germline ends came to 12 bases. CDR3 sequence reads: CASSAPDRNTGELFF. CDR3 in DNA: TGTGCCAGCAGCGCCCCGGACAGGAACACCGGGGAGCTGTTTTTT.

The rearrangement links TRBV4-1 to TRBJ1-5, with D maybe TRBD1 (5 bases). The V gene's germline CDR1 is MGHRA and CDR2 YSYEKL. V lost 0 bases and J lost 5, with 17 bases in between. CDR3 length: 17 residues. This CDR3 is CASSQDGTARADQPQHF. The CDR3, as DNA: TGCGCCAGCAGCCAAGATGGCACAGCCAGGGCGGATCAGCCCCAGCATTTT.

The rearrangement uses TRBV10-2 and TRBJ1-2; unclear D gene. This CDR3 is 15 amino acids long. The V gene lost 5 bases and the J gene lost 0 bases, with 13 bases spanning the gap. From germline, CDR1 is WSHSY and CDR2 SAAADI. The CDR3 DNA reads TGCGCCAGCAGTCCCGAACGGTATACTAACTATGGCTACACCTTC. Translated: CASSPERYTNYGYTF.

This chain connects TRBV30 to TRBJ1-4, with D perhaps TRBD1 (5 bases). There are 13 residues in the CDR3. CDR1 and CDR2 (germline): GTSNPN, SVGIG (reference sequence). Trimming stripped 4 bases from V and 5 bases from J, with 11 bases between. Here the CDR3 DNA reads TGTGCCTGGAACGGGGGACGGAATGAAAAACTGTTTTTT. Its translation is CAWNGGRNEKLFF.

The chain links TRBV5-6 to TRBJ2-5; 10 bases are shared with TRBD2. The J call may be wrong; the DNA end is better matched by TRBJ2-7. Looked up from germline, CDR1 is SGHDT and CDR2 is YYEEEE. The CDR3 consists of 15 residues. CDR3 sequence (DNA): TGTGCCAGCAGCTCAGGACTAGCGGAGATCTACGAGCAGTACTTC. As protein: CASSSGLAEIYEQYF.

This clone was detected only once. V and J are TRBV18 and TRBJ2-3; 15 nucleotides agree with TRBD2. V shed 4 bases, J shed 6 bases, and the junction held 11 bases outside the gene matches. The CDR3 totals 18 residues. Germline V gene lookup returns CDR1 KGHSH and CDR2 LQKENI. The CDR3 is CASSQGTSGRPPRDTQYF. CDR3 sequence (DNA): TGTGCCAGCTCACAAGGGACTAGCGGGAGGCCACCACGGGATACGCAGTATTTT. The entire variable domain, with the rest obtained from reference TRBV18 and TRBJ2-3, is as follows: NAGVMQNPRHLVRRRGQEARLRCSPMKGHSHVYWYRQLPEEGLKFMVYLQKENIIDESGMPKERFSAEFPKEGPSILRIQQVVRGDSAAYFCASSQGTSGRPPRDTQYFGPGTRLTVL.

V gene TRBV19 combines with J gene TRBJ1-1; D unclear. This CDR3 has 17 residues. Germline lookup yields CDR1 LNHDA and CDR2 SQIVND (reference sequence). Trimming pared 6 bases from V and 0 bases from J, leaving 20 bases between. CDR3 protein: CASRWEPSPSMNTEAFF. CDR3 in DNA: TGTGCCAGTAGGTGGGAGCCGAGCCCTTCCATGAACACTGAAGCTTTCTTT.

The V gene is TRBV6-6, the J gene TRBJ1-2; 9 nucleotides line up with TRBD1. Per germline, CDR1 MNHNY and CDR2 SVGAGI (reference sequence). The ends lost 2 bases at V and 1 base at J; junction bases unmatched: 5. The CDR3 is 16 amino acids. CDR3 residues: CASSYSRTGVNYGYTF. CDR3 DNA sequence: TGTGCCAGCAGTTACAGTAGGACAGGGGTTAACTATGGCTACACCTTC.

The rearrangement links TRBV5-5 to TRBJ2-1, with 9 bases fitting TRBD1. The length of the CDR3 is 15 residues. Per germline, CDR1 SGHKS and CDR2 YYEKEE (reference sequence). The V and J ends lost 2 bases and 2 bases, in that order; junction bases with no gene match: 2. CDR3 sequence: CASSLGTGTYNEQFF. CDR3 nucleotide sequence: TGTGCCAGCAGCTTAGGGACAGGGACCTACAATGAGCAGTTCTTC.

The rearrangement uses TRBV30 and TRBJ2-3; tentatively, D is TRBD2 (7 bases). The CDR3 loop spans 17 amino acids. V lost 4 bases and J 7 bases, leaving 27 bases between the germline ends. From germline, CDR1 is GTSNPN and CDR2 SVGIG (reference sequence). CDR3 region: CAWNRGGTGRILNTQYF. The CDR3 coding sequence is TGTGCCTGGAATCGCGGGGGCACAGGGCGTATCCTAAATACGCAGTATTTT.

The chain joins TRBV5-4 to TRBJ1-1; 10 bases fit TRBD1. The CDR3 is made up of 13 amino acids. V trimming: 8 bases; J trimming: 1 base; junction bases outside the gene matches: 2. CDR1 and CDR2 (germline): SGHNT, YYREEE (reference sequence). The CDR3 loop is CASRTGGNTEAFF. The DNA for the CDR3 is TGTGCCAGTAGGACAGGGGGGAACACTGAAGCTTTCTTT.

This chain joins TRBV5-6 and TRBJ2-3; TRBD2 agrees at 9 bases. The CDR3 extends over 16 amino acids. The V and J ends lost 2 bases and 4 bases, in that order; junction bases with no gene match: 8. CDR1 SGHDT and CDR2 YYEEEE come from the germline V gene. CDR3 region: CASSFIAGAVADTQYF. In DNA form, the CDR3 reads TGTGCCAGCAGCTTCATAGCGGGAGCCGTGGCAGATACGCAGTATTTT. Full variable domain (missing parts from reference TRBV5-6 and TRBJ2-3): DAGVTQSPTHLIKTRGQQVTLRCSPKSGHDTVSWYQQALGQGPQFIFQYYEEEERQRGNFPDRFSGHQFPNYSSELNVNALLLGDSALYLCASSFIAGAVADTQYFGPGTRLTVL.

This chain connects TRBV25-1 to TRBJ2-1, with 10 bases identical to TRBD1. This CDR3 region has 16 residues. V dropped 4 bases and J dropped 8; count of bases not matched to a gene: 11. Germline V gene sequence: CDR1 MGHDK, CDR2 SYGVNS. CDR3 in amino acids: CASSGNGQGDLDEQFF. As DNA, the CDR3 is TGTGCCAGCAGTGGAAACGGACAGGGGGATTTGGATGAGCAGTTCTTC.

This clone was detected only once. The genes are TRBV11-2 and TRBJ1-5, with TRBD1 matching over 7 bases. Germline V CDR1 and CDR2: SGHAT, FQNNGV. Trimming cost V 4 bases and J 5 bases; bases outside gene matches: 5. This CDR3 spans 14 amino acids. The CDR3 DNA follows: TGTGCCAGCAGCTCAGGGACAGTAGATCAGCCCCAGCATTTT. It specifies CASSSGTVDQPQHF.

This clone has only one observation. The V call is TRBV7-9, the J call TRBJ2-7; unclear D gene. V was cut by 1 base and J by 0 bases, with 22 bases left in between. The CDR3 covers 19 residues. CDR1 and CDR2 from the germline V gene are SEHNR and FQNEAQ (reference sequence). In nucleotides, the CDR3 is TGTGCCAGCAGCTTAGTTGGGTCCGACGACTTTATCCCCTCCTACGAGCAGTACTTC. Translated, it gives CASSLVGSDDFIPSYEQYF.

This chain uses TRBV5-1 with TRBJ2-7, with 9 bases matching TRBD1. The trim removed 4 bases at V and 6 bases at J, leaving 8 bases unmatched. The CDR3 contains 14 residues. Germline V CDR1 and CDR2: SGHRS, YFSETQ. CDR3 coding DNA: TGCGCCAGCAGCGCAGCGGGACAGGGTTTCGAGCAGTACTTC. Translated: CASSAAGQGFEQYF.

The rearrangement uses TRBV30 and TRBJ2-7, with D tentatively TRBD2 (5 bases). The CDR3 is 13 amino acids. The germline V and J ends were trimmed by 0 bases and 1 base, with 7 bases remaining between them. Germline CDR1 reads GTSNPN; CDR2 reads SVGIG (reference sequence). This CDR3 reads CAWSVDWSYEQYF. CDR3 nucleotides: TGTGCCTGGAGTGTGGACTGGTCCTACGAGCAGTACTTC.

This chain uses TRBV5-1 with TRBJ1-4; D is unclear. Germline V gene lookup returns CDR1 SGHRS and CDR2 YFSETQ. The CDR3 contains 16 residues. The V gene lost 0 bases and the J gene lost 5 bases, with 14 bases spanning the gap. The CDR3 coding sequence is TGCGCCAGCAGCTTGGCCGTGCCGGGAGGGAATGAAAAACTGTTTTTT. This encodes CASSLAVPGGNEKLFF.

V is TRBV9 and J is TRBJ1-3; D is uncertain. Germline V gene lookup returns CDR1 SGDLS and CDR2 YYNGEE. The CDR3 is 16 amino acids. V was cut by 4 bases and J by 0 bases, with 14 bases left in between. The DNA for the CDR3 is TGTGCCAGCAGCCCCCGTAACGGAGACTCTGGAAACACCATATATTTT. Its translation: CASSPRNGDSGNTIYF.

A remark on this clone: Other DNA sequences in this sample translate to the same CDR3. This rearrangement joins TRBV5-1 to TRBJ1-1; D call uncertain. Germline values: CDR1 SGHRS, CDR2 YFSETQ. CDR3 length: 14 amino acids. V lost 0 bases to trimming and J lost 1 base, with 7 bases between them. The CDR3 reads CASSLVAENTEAFF. CDR3 DNA sequence: TGCGCCAGCAGCTTGGTAGCAGAGAACACTGAAGCTTTCTTT.

This clone was seen only once. This sequence joins TRBV19 and TRBJ2-7; 8 bases line up with TRBD2. Germline V gene data show CDR1 as LNHDA and CDR2 as SQIVND (reference sequence). After removal of 5 bases from V and 4 bases from J, the junction contained 7 bases not matched to a gene. The CDR3 extends over 14 amino acids. The CDR3 sequence: CASSLLAGGYEQYF. The CDR3 bases are TGTGCCAGTAGTCTCCTGGCGGGAGGTTACGAGCAGTACTTC.

This chain uses TRBV28 with TRBJ2-1; 9 bases are shared with TRBD1. CDR3 length: 14 amino acids. CDR1 is MDHEN, CDR2 SYDVKM, per germline. J gave up 9 bases and V 10 bases, and 13 bases lay outside the gene matches. The CDR3 nucleotides read TGTGCCACCGCCGGGACAGGGTCTCTCAGTGAGCAGTTCTTC. Amino acid sequence: CATAGTGSLSEQFF.

The gene calls are TRBV10-3 and TRBJ2-7, with TRBD2 matching over 8 bases. The CDR3 totals 14 residues. CDR1 ENHRY and CDR2 SYGVKD come from the germline V gene. Germline trimming cut 7 bases from V and 4 bases from J; bases unmatched to any gene: 9. CDR3 amino acids: CAINGGGGKYEQYF. The CDR3 DNA reads TGTGCCATCAACGGGGGGGGAGGGAAGTACGAGCAGTACTTC.

In DNA, the CDR3 is TGTGCCAGCAGCTTAAAGGTCAGGGGAGGGCCGCACGGGGAGCTGTTTTTT. Amino acids: CASSLKVRGGPHGELFF. The rearrangement joins TRBV7-3 to TRBJ2-2; D is possibly TRBD2 (7 bases). Germline CDR1 and CDR2: SGHTA and FQGTGA. This CDR3 contains 17 residues. V lost 1 base to trimming and J lost 7 bases, with 19 bases between them.

The chain links TRBV27 to TRBJ2-2, with 9 bases lining up with TRBD2. The J segment lost 9 bases and the V segment lost 9 bases, leaving 14 bases of the junction unmatched. Germline CDR1 reads MNHEY; CDR2 reads SMNVEV (reference sequence). The CDR3 runs 15 residues. CDR3 DNA sequence: TGTGCCAGTCGACTAGCGGATATACCGGGGAGGGAGCTGTTTTTT. This sequence encodes CASRLADIPGRELFF.

The V and J genes are TRBV30 and TRBJ2-1; TRBD2 agrees at 10 bases. The CDR3 extends over 13 amino acids. V shed 7 bases and J 4 bases; nucleotides not matched to a gene: 4. CDR1 is GTSNPN, CDR2 SVGIG, per germline (reference sequence). The CDR3 sequence is CAFGSGGYNEQFF. The CDR3 DNA reads as TGTGCCTTTGGTAGCGGGGGGTACAATGAGCAGTTCTTC.

The rearrangement uses TRBV5-1 and TRBJ2-5, with TRBD2 as a possible D gene (7 bases). CDR1 is SGHRS, CDR2 YFSETQ, per germline. V dropped 5 bases and J dropped 4 bases, with 18 bases sitting between them. This CDR3 contains 15 residues. CDR3 loop: CASRQGGLVGETQYF. The CDR3 DNA sequence: TGCGCCAGCAGACAGGGAGGGCTAGTAGGAGAGACCCAGTACTTC.

The J gene is TRBJ1-1, the V gene TRBV27; a possible D gene is TRBD1 (6 bases). CDR1 is MNHEY and CDR2 is SMNVEV in the germline V gene (reference sequence). The CDR3 length is 13 residues. V lost 4 bases and J 3 bases, leaving 9 bases between the germline ends. Written as DNA, the CDR3 is TGTGCCAGCAGTTCCCGGACAGACACTGAAGCTTTCTTT. Its protein product is CASSSRTDTEAFF.

This clone was counted between two and nine times. The CDR3 loop is CASSPRQDNHEQYF. The CDR3 DNA reads TGCGCCAGCAGCCCTCGACAGGACAACCACGAGCAGTACTTC. The chain has TRBV4-1 and TRBJ2-7, with a weak D call TRBD1 (6 bases). Germline CDR1 reads MGHRA; CDR2 reads YSYEKL. The CDR3 extends over 14 amino acids. The ends were cut back, 4 bases at V and 5 bases at J, with 15 bases in the middle.